One sample yielded the 16 T cell receptor beta chains listed below, sequenced in a study of cytomegalovirus exposure and HLA in healthy donors. Libraries were prepared by immunoSEQ multiplex PCR; TCRdb keeps only in-frame clonotypes and omits some of them. The sample contains roughly 140,000 clones, approximately 93% of which appear only once. Sequences were obtained from PBMCs. The receptor source for this set is a man aged 18-30 years in good health and CMV-seronegative.

This chain joins TRBV18 and TRBJ2-2; 8 bases align to TRBD2. The CDR3 length is 16 residues. The ends lost 1 base at V and 2 bases at J; junction bases unmatched: 3. CDR1 and CDR2 (germline): KGHSH, LQKENI. The CDR3 DNA sequence: TGTGCCAGCTCACCACAGACTAGCGAAAACACCGGGGAGCTGTTTTTT. Its translation: CASSPQTSENTGELFF.

The rearrangement links TRBV6-6 to TRBJ2-3; 10 bases map to TRBD2. V lost 5 bases to trimming and J lost 2 bases; unmatched junction nucleotides: 7. The V gene's germline CDR1 is MNHNY and CDR2 SVGAGI (reference sequence). The CDR3 totals 16 residues. The CDR3: CASSPLAGVPTDTQYF. In DNA form, the CDR3 reads TGTGCCAGCAGTCCCCTAGCGGGAGTCCCCACAGATACGCAGTATTTT.

A single count supports this clone. The genes are TRBV6-5 and TRBJ1-5; 7 positions match TRBD1. The CDR3 spans 12 residues. The V gene end was trimmed by 6 bases and the J gene end by 7 bases; junction bases not matched to a gene: 3. Germline CDR1 is MNHEY and CDR2 is SVGAGI. CDR3 in amino acids: CASRTGEQPQHF. CDR3 sequence (DNA): TGTGCCAGCAGAACAGGGGAACAGCCCCAGCATTTT.

The rearrangement joins TRBV25-1 to TRBJ2-1; a possible D gene is TRBD2 (6 bases). Trimming left V 2 bases short and J 8 bases short, with 13 bases between. CDR1 MGHDK and CDR2 SYGVNS come from the germline V gene. The CDR3 is made up of 14 amino acids. CDR3 coding DNA: TGTGCCAGCAGTGAACGACGGAGGGACGATGAGCAGTTCTTC. Its translation: CASSERRRDDEQFF. The entire variable domain, with the rest obtained from reference TRBV25-1 and TRBJ2-1, is as follows: EADIYQTPRYLVIGTGKKITLECSQTMGHDKMYWYQQDPGMELHLIHYSYGVNSTEKGDLSSESTVSRIRTEHFPLTLESARPSHTSQYLCASSERRRDDEQFFGPGTRLTVL.

The chain has TRBV5-1 and TRBJ2-3; 12 nucleotides match TRBD1. The germline V gene has CDR1 SGHRS and CDR2 YFSETQ. V shed 7 bases and J 0 bases; nucleotides not matched to a gene: 3. This CDR3 contains 15 residues. The CDR3 bases are TGCGCCAGCCGGGACAGGGGGCCTAGCACAGATACGCAGTATTTT. Its translation: CASRDRGPSTDTQYF. Combining the CDR3 with reference TRBV5-1 and TRBJ2-3 gives the whole variable domain KAGVTQTPRYLIKTRGQQVTLSCSPISGHRSVSWYQQTPGQGLQFLFEYFSETQRNKGNFPGRFSGRQFSNSRSEMNVSTLELGDSALYLCASRDRGPSTDTQYFGPGTRLTVL.

The V gene is TRBV2, the J gene TRBJ1-5, with D unclear. CDR3 length: 13 amino acids. V was clipped by 6 bases and J by 3 bases, with 9 bases between them. Germline CDR1 SNHLY, CDR2 FYNNEI. In DNA form, the CDR3 reads TGTGCCAGCAGGAAACAGTACAATCAGCCCCAGCATTTT. Amino acids: CASRKQYNQPQHF.

The chain joins TRBV9 to TRBJ2-3; 10 nucleotides match TRBD2. Germline trimming cut 6 bases from V and 1 base from J; bases unmatched to any gene: 5. The CDR3 sequence is 15 residues long. Germline V gene data show CDR1 as SGDLS and CDR2 as YYNGEE. CDR3 in amino acids: CASTRLAGGTDTQYF. The CDR3 nucleotides read TGTGCCAGCACCCGCCTAGCGGGGGGCACAGATACGCAGTATTTT.

The chain has TRBV9 and TRBJ2-7, with TRBD1 identical over 8 bases. The CDR3 is 15 residues long. The ends lost 0 bases at V and 3 bases at J; junction bases unmatched: 5. The germline V gene has CDR1 SGDLS and CDR2 YYNGEE. CDR3: CASSVAAGQGYEQYF. CDR3 in DNA: TGTGCCAGCAGCGTAGCAGCCGGACAGGGCTACGAGCAGTACTTC.

This rearrangement joins TRBV7-3 to TRBJ1-2; 7 bases fit TRBD1. The CDR3 totals 15 residues. From germline, CDR1 is SGHTA and CDR2 FQGTGA. V shed 3 bases, J shed 1 base, and the junction held 5 bases outside the gene matches. CDR3 nucleotide sequence: TGTGCCAGCAGCTTGAACCCAGGGGGTAACTATGGCTACACCTTC. It translates to CASSLNPGGNYGYTF.

This chain connects TRBV30 to TRBJ1-1; no firm D call. Trimming took 0 bases from V and 4 from J, leaving 12 bases between them. Germline CDR1 reads GTSNPN; CDR2 reads SVGIG (reference sequence). The CDR3 is 14 amino acids. The CDR3: CAWSVASSSTEAFF. The CDR3 DNA sequence: TGTGCCTGGAGTGTAGCTAGTTCGTCCACTGAAGCTTTCTTT.

J is TRBJ2-7 and V is TRBV10-1, with D possibly being TRBD1 (6 bases). The germline V gene has CDR1 WNHNN and CDR2 SYGVQD (reference sequence). V was shortened by 6 bases and J by 1 base, with 10 bases between the two germline ends. CDR3 length equals 13 residues. The CDR3 spells CASSGTTSYEQYF. CDR3 DNA: TGCGCCAGCAGCGGGACAACATCCTACGAGCAGTACTTC.

The chain couples TRBV9 to TRBJ2-2; weak D call: TRBD2 (5 bases). V lost 3 bases and J 0 bases, leaving 6 bases between the germline ends. The CDR3 runs to 14 residues. CDR1 is SGDLS, CDR2 YYNGEE, per germline. The CDR3 is CASSGGTNTGELFF. The CDR3 DNA reads TGTGCCAGCAGCGGAGGGACGAACACCGGGGAGCTGTTTTTT.

This chain uses TRBV5-1 with TRBJ2-3; D uncertain. Germline V gene lookup returns CDR1 SGHRS and CDR2 YFSETQ. The CDR3 covers 12 residues. The V end was cut by 3 bases, the J end by 4 bases, with 6 bases between. The chain's CDR3 is CASSWAPDTQYF. The DNA of the CDR3 is TGCGCCAGCAGCTGGGCCCCAGATACGCAGTATTTT.

The chain employs TRBV5-1 and TRBJ1-3; the match to TRBD1 covers 8 bases. There are 16 residues in the CDR3. J gave up 3 bases and V 0 bases, and 5 bases lay outside the gene matches. The V gene's germline CDR1 is SGHRS and CDR2 YFSETQ. The CDR3 region is CASSLGRGLGGNTIYF. The CDR3 region has the DNA TGCGCCAGCAGCTTGGGCAGGGGGCTCGGTGGAAACACCATATATTTT.

In this sample, this clone turned up once. This chain uses TRBV9 with TRBJ1-6; 7 bases match TRBD1. CDR1 is SGDLS and CDR2 is YYNGEE in the germline V gene. There are 17 residues in the CDR3. V lost 0 bases, J lost 11 bases, and 14 bases stayed unmatched. This CDR3 is CASSVATTGVPGAPLHF. CDR3 nucleotide sequence: TGTGCCAGCAGCGTAGCTACAACAGGGGTCCCCGGGGCACCCCTCCACTTT.

The chain recombines TRBV4-3 with TRBJ1-1, with 7 bases aligning to TRBD1. The CDR3 extends over 15 amino acids. Losses at the gene ends were 2 bases for V and 3 bases for J; bases not matched to a gene: 6. The germline CDR1 and CDR2 sequences are LGHNA and YSLEER. Here the CDR3 DNA reads TGCGCCAGCAGCCAAACTAGACAGGGACACACTGAAGCTTTCTTT. It yields the protein CASSQTRQGHTEAFF.